One sample yielded the 14 T cell receptor beta chains listed below, sequenced in a study of human versus mouse CDR3 diversity and MHC coevolution. TCRdb's table, derived via immunoSEQ multiplex PCR, lists solely in-frame clones and lacks some. The sample comprises tens of thousands of clones, approximately 94% of which are singletons, and approximately 17% rests with the top ten. The sequencing input was naive CD4+ T cells from blood. The sample's subset: CD45RO-negative CD62L-positive naive CD4 T cells. These receptors originate from a person between 60 and 69 years old in good health.

V usage is TRBV5-4 and J usage is TRBJ1-4; 9 bases map to TRBD1. V was pared by 0 bases and J by 10 bases, with 7 bases of the junction left unmatched. The CDR3 runs to 15 residues. Germline lookup yields CDR1 SGHNT and CDR2 YYREEE (reference sequence). CDR3 region: CASSLGDREAGKLFF. CDR3 bases: TGTGCCAGCAGCTTGGGGGACAGGGAGGCGGGAAAACTGTTTTTT.

The chain combines TRBV19 with TRBJ1-1, with TRBD1 as a possible D gene (6 bases). This CDR3 comprises 15 residues. Looked up from germline, CDR1 is LNHDA and CDR2 is SQIVND (reference sequence). V was pared by 3 bases and J by 1 base, with 12 bases between. CDR3 in amino acids: CASSMQGLGNTEAFF. The CDR3 DNA sequence: TGTGCCAGTAGTATGCAGGGGTTGGGGAACACTGAAGCTTTCTTT.

This chain joins TRBV7-7 and TRBJ2-2; 7 bases agree with TRBD2. V was pared by 5 bases and J by 1 base, with 4 bases of the junction left unmatched. CDR1 is SSHAT, CDR2 FNYEAQ, per germline (reference sequence). The CDR3 has 15 amino acids. DNA for the CDR3: TGTGCCAGCAGCCCGTCGGGGGGGAACACCGGGGAGCTGTTTTTT. Translation gives CASSPSGGNTGELFF. The whole variable domain, filled in from reference TRBV7-7 and TRBJ2-2, reads GAGVSQSPRYKVTKRGQDVTLRCDPISSHATLYWYQQALGQGPEFLTYFNYEAQPDKSGLPSDRFSAERPEGSISTLTIQRTEQRDSAMYRCASSPSGGNTGELFFGEGSRLTVL.

The genes are TRBV7-8 and TRBJ2-7, with 7 bases that match TRBD1. J lost 2 bases, V lost 1 base, and 2 bases had no gene match. CDR3 length: 14 residues. The germline gives CDR1 SGHVS, CDR2 FQNEAQ. The CDR3 DNA follows: TGTGCCAGCAGCTTAGATGGGACAGCCTACGAGCAGTACTTC. Translated, it gives CASSLDGTAYEQYF.

The J gene is TRBJ2-3, the V gene TRBV5-5; D may be TRBD2 (5 bases). CDR3 size: 18 residues. Deletions cut 1 base from V and 0 bases from J, with 18 bases between. CDR1 and CDR2 from the germline V gene are SGHKS and YYEKEE (reference sequence). The CDR3 loop is CASSLTAAGRESTDTQYF. CDR3 nucleotides: TGTGCCAGCAGCTTGACAGCGGCGGGTCGGGAAAGCACAGATACGCAGTATTTT.

Only one count was recorded for this clone. The genes are TRBV5-1 and TRBJ2-1; TRBD2 aligns across 10 bases. After removal of 4 bases from V and 10 bases from J, the junction contained 14 bases not matched to a gene. The germline gives CDR1 SGHRS, CDR2 YFSETQ. There are 16 residues in the CDR3. In DNA, the CDR3 is TGCGCCAGCAGCGGGGATATGGGACTAGCGCTAGTAGAGCAGTTCTTC. This gives the protein CASSGDMGLALVEQFF.

The chain links TRBV9 to TRBJ1-2; a possible D gene is TRBD1 (5 bases). Trimming took off 0 bases at V and 7 bases at J, with 13 bases between the two ends. Germline V gives CDR1 SGDLS, CDR2 YYNGEE. This CDR3 contains 14 residues. CDR3 bases: TGTGCCAGCAGCGTAGGGGTGACAGCGGGTGGCTACACCTTC. Protein sequence: CASSVGVTAGGYTF.

A single count supports this clone. The chain links TRBV6-1 to TRBJ2-7; 10 positions agree with TRBD1. V trimming: 6 bases; J trimming: 0 bases; junction bases outside the gene matches: 2. Per the germline V gene, CDR1 is MNHNS and CDR2 is SASEGT. This CDR3 is built from 14 residues. CDR3 region: CASRGQGISYEQYF. The CDR3 DNA sequence: TGTGCCAGCAGGGGACAGGGGATCTCCTACGAGCAGTACTTC.

This sequence joins TRBV2 and TRBJ1-6; 8 nucleotides line up with TRBD1. Germline V gene lookup returns CDR1 SNHLY and CDR2 FYNNEI. V lost 1 base and J lost 7; bases outside the gene matches: 6. This CDR3 has 16 amino acids. The chain's CDR3 is CASSEGGQALNSPLHF. As DNA, the CDR3 is TGTGCCAGCAGTGAAGGGGGACAGGCGTTGAATTCACCCCTCCACTTT.

The chain links TRBV5-4 to TRBJ2-5, with TRBD2 identical over 9 bases. CDR1 and CDR2 from the germline V gene are SGHNT and YYREEE (reference sequence). The CDR3 sequence is 16 residues long. The V gene end was trimmed by 4 bases and the J gene end by 1 base; junction bases not matched to a gene: 8. In nucleotides, the CDR3 is TGTGCCAGCAGCCTCGGGCTAGCGGGACTCCAAGAGACCCAGTACTTC. Its translation is CASSLGLAGLQETQYF.

The chain couples TRBV28 to TRBJ2-5; a possible D gene is TRBD1 (7 bases). The J call is in doubt because the DNA end fits TRBJ2-7 better. Germline V gives CDR1 MDHEN, CDR2 SYDVKM. The CDR3 is 15 residues long. The DNA for the CDR3 is TGTGCCAGCAGTTCACCAGGGGGGTTTGCCTACGAGCAGTACTTC. Its protein is CASSSPGGFAYEQYF.

The CDR3 nucleotides read TGTGCCAGTAGTATTGTAGAGACGGGTCAGCCCCAGCATTTT. Encoded protein: CASSIVETGQPQHF. The chain joins TRBV19 to TRBJ1-5; D gene ambiguous. There are 14 residues in the CDR3. Deletions cut 3 bases from V and 6 bases from J, with 12 bases between. From germline, CDR1 is LNHDA and CDR2 SQIVND (reference sequence).

The J gene is TRBJ2-3, the V gene TRBV12-5, with TRBD1 identical over 7 bases. The length of the CDR3 is 15 residues. V was clipped by 6 bases and J by 1 base; unmatched bases: 7. Germline V gene sequence: CDR1 LGHNT, CDR2 FRNRAP. The CDR3 sequence is CASGLGGPGTDTQYF. The CDR3 bases are TGTGCTAGTGGGCTAGGGGGCCCAGGCACAGATACGCAGTATTTT. The variable domain in full, completed from reference TRBV12-5 and TRBJ2-3, reads DARVTQTPRHKVTEMGQEVTMRCQPILGHNTVFWYRQTMMQGLELLAYFRNRAPLDDSGMPKDRFSAEMPDATLATLKIQPSEPRDSAVYFCASGLGGPGTDTQYFGPGTRLTVL.

V gene TRBV7-6 combines with J gene TRBJ2-1, with D possibly matching TRBD2 (6 bases). Trimming stripped 4 bases from V and 8 bases from J, with 24 bases between. Per germline, CDR1 SGHVS and CDR2 FNYEAQ. CDR3 length: 17 residues. The CDR3 region has the DNA TGTGCCAGCAGCTCCCGGGGGAGTAGCGGCCTCCTCCATGAGCAGTTCTTC. As protein: CASSSRGSSGLLHEQFF.